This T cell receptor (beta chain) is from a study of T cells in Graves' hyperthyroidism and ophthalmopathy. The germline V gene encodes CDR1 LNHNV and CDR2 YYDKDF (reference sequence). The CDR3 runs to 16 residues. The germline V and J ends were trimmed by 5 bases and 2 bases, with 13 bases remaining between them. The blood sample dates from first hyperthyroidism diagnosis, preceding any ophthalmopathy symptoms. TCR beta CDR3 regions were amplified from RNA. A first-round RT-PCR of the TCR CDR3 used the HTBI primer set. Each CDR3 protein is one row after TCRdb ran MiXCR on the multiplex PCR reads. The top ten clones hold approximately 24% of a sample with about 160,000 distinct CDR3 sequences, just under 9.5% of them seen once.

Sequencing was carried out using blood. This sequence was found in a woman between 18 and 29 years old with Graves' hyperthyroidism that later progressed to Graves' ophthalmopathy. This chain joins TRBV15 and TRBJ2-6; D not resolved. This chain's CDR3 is CATSSSRIPGANVLTF. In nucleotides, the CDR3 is TGTGCCACCAGCTCGAGCCGAATCCCTGGGGCCAACGTCCTGACTTTC.